The 5 T cell receptor beta chains below were found in one sample sequenced in a study of post-analysis software for immune sequencing data. Regarding the study as a whole: Elevated frequency relative to controls characterized roughly 5 TRBV segments in patients, TRBV5-6, TRBV5-1 and TRBV20-1 among them.

What these receptors recognize is not known. TCR beta cDNA libraries included unique molecular identifiers. TCRdb itself ran the PCR reads through MiXCR, one entry per CDR3 protein. Of about 430,000 distinct CDR3 sequences listed, roughly 40% are singletons. Input material: blood. The origin of the receptors is a girl aged 2-10 years with multiple sclerosis.

This clonotype was recorded a few times. The chain combines TRBV2 with TRBJ2-3; D is ambiguous. The CDR3 is 11 residues long. The V and J ends lost 10 bases and 6 bases respectively, with 11 bases between them. Germline V gene data show CDR1 as SNHLY and CDR2 as FYNNEI. DNA of the CDR3: TGTGCCACAGTCGGTGGGGATACGCAGTATTTT. This encodes CATVGGDTQYF.

The V call is TRBV5-1, the J call TRBJ1-1; TRBD1 might be the D (6 bases). The CDR3 is 15 amino acids. V was shortened by 0 bases and J by 1 base, with 10 bases between the two germline ends. Germline CDR1 and CDR2: SGHRS and YFSETQ. CDR3 region: CASSLGDNTNTEAFF. Written as DNA, the CDR3 is TGCGCCAGCAGCTTGGGGGACAATACGAACACTGAAGCTTTCTTT.

The rearrangement uses TRBV11-2 and TRBJ2-1; 8 bases are shared with TRBD1. The V gene's germline CDR1 is SGHAT and CDR2 FQNNGV. With V trimmed by 3 bases and J by 9 bases, 13 bases remained unmatched. This CDR3 comprises 16 residues. The CDR3: CASSLAGGAPGTEQFF. CDR3 bases: TGTGCCAGCAGCTTGGCAGGGGGCGCTCCGGGAACTGAGCAGTTCTTC.

DNA of the CDR3: TGCAGTGCTAGCCTTAAACCCGACAGGGTGTTGGATACGCAGTATTTT. Protein product: CSASLKPDRVLDTQYF. The gene calls are TRBV20-1 and TRBJ2-3; 7 nucleotides agree with TRBD1. CDR1 is DFQATT, CDR2 SNEGSKA, per germline (reference sequence). The CDR3 contains 16 residues. Unmatched junction bases numbered 15, after V lost 3 bases and J lost 6 bases.

The rearrangement uses TRBV6-2 or TRBV6-3 and TRBJ1-6; TRBD1 agrees at 7 bases. Germline CDR1 MNHEY, CDR2 SVGEGT. The V and J ends lost 0 bases and 8 bases, in that order; junction bases with no gene match: 4. CDR3 length: 15 residues. The CDR3 region is CASSYSTGSYSPLHF. CDR3 DNA: TGTGCCAGCAGTTACTCGACAGGGTCGTATTCACCCCTCCACTTT.